These 20 T cell receptor beta chains came from one sample sequenced in a study of T cells in Graves' hyperthyroidism and ophthalmopathy. Amplified TCR beta CDR3 regions came from RNA transcripts. First-round RT-PCR targeting the TCR CDR3 was performed with the HTBI primer set. TCRdb reanalysed the multiplex PCR reads using MiXCR and keeps one entry per CDR3 protein. This table holds around 520,000 distinct CDR3 sequences, less than 15% found once. Material: blood. These receptors all come from a woman between 40 and 50 years old with Graves' hyperthyroidism.

This clonotype was observed at least ten times. The chain joins TRBV27 to TRBJ1-5; 9 positions match TRBD1. The ends lost 1 base at V and 4 bases at J; junction bases unmatched: 2. There are 15 residues in the CDR3. In germline, CDR1 is MNHEY, CDR2 SMNVEV (reference sequence). CDR3 amino acids: CASSLYRGRNQPQHF. The CDR3, as DNA: TGTGCCAGCAGTTTATACAGGGGGCGAAATCAGCCCCAGCATTTT.

This clonotype was counted only a few times. The J gene is TRBJ2-2, the V gene TRBV29-1, with 7 bases fitting TRBD2. CDR3 length: 15 amino acids. CDR1 is SQVTM and CDR2 is ANQGSEA in the germline V gene. The trim removed 7 bases at V and 2 bases at J, leaving 10 bases unmatched. The DNA for the CDR3 is TGCAGCGCCTCCTCTAGCGGCGTTAACACCGGGGAGCTGTTTTTT. Translation gives CSASSSGVNTGELFF.

This clonotype was seen a handful of times. The chain links TRBV7-8 to TRBJ2-2; D not certain. This CDR3 comprises 13 residues. From germline, CDR1 is SGHVS and CDR2 FQNEAQ. Trimming cost V 7 bases and J 5 bases, with 11 bases left between them. CDR3 residues: CASTRGLTGELFF. The CDR3 nucleotides are TGTGCCAGCACCCGTGGTCTGACCGGGGAGCTGTTTTTT.

CDR3 sequence: CATSDFRGSEAFF. For the CDR3, the DNA is TGTGCCACCAGTGATTTCAGGGGGTCTGAAGCTTTCTTT. This chain joins TRBV24-1 and TRBJ1-1; 7 bases are a match to TRBD1. Germline V CDR1 and CDR2: KGHDR, SFDVKD. The CDR3 totals 13 residues. V was clipped by 1 base and J by 6 bases; unmatched bases: 1.

This clonotype was seen at least ten times. The rearrangement joins TRBV5-1 to TRBJ1-5; the match to TRBD1 covers 8 bases. The CDR3 loop spans 19 amino acids. V gave up 6 bases and J gave up 1 base; unmatched junction bases: 18. CDR1 SGHRS and CDR2 YFSETQ come from the germline V gene. The CDR3 loop reads CASTWTGRGLGSSNQPQHF. CDR3 in DNA: TGCGCCAGCACCTGGACGGGCAGGGGGCTCGGTTCCAGCAATCAGCCCCAGCATTTT.

This clonotype has just a few counts. The rearrangement links TRBV6-1 to TRBJ1-4; D is possibly TRBD1 (5 bases). The CDR3 sequence is 15 residues long. V shed 6 bases and J shed 8 bases, with 19 bases lying between them. The germline V gene has CDR1 MNHNS and CDR2 SASEGT. The CDR3 nucleotides are TGTGCCAGCAGGCCTCCGGGACGACCTCGGGAAAAACTGTTTTTT. Its protein is CASRPPGRPREKLFF.

The rearrangement joins TRBV6-1 to TRBJ2-3; maybe TRBD1 (6 bases). Germline CDR1 is MNHNS and CDR2 is SASEGT. Between the trimmed V and J ends, which lost 1 base and 3 bases, there was a span of 11 bases. CDR3 size: 15 residues. The CDR3 nucleotides are TGTGCCAGCAGTGAAGGGCAGGGGTTAACAGATACGCAGTATTTT. Amino acids: CASSEGQGLTDTQYF.

This clonotype was seen ten or more times. This rearrangement joins TRBV6-1 to TRBJ2-1; 7 nucleotides match TRBD2. With 7 bases clipped from V and 6 bases from J, the junction kept 12 bases outside the gene matches. This CDR3 has 15 residues. Per germline, CDR1 MNHNS and CDR2 SASEGT. The DNA of the CDR3 is TGTGCCAGCAAGGTAGGCCTAGCGGAAATCAATGAGCAGTTCTTC. Encoded protein: CASKVGLAEINEQFF.

The gene calls are TRBV20-1 and TRBJ1-1; no firm D call. V was cut by 6 bases and J by 6 bases, with 11 bases left in between. CDR1 is DFQATT, CDR2 SNEGSKA, per germline (reference sequence). CDR3 size: 11 residues. CDR3 protein: CSAKVGAEAFF. The CDR3 DNA reads TGCAGTGCCAAGGTTGGTGCTGAAGCTTTCTTT.

This clonotype was seen at least ten times. This rearrangement joins TRBV11-2 to TRBJ1-6, with D uncertain. CDR3 length: 15 residues. The V end lost 0 bases, the J end lost 5 bases, and 8 bases lay between the germline ends. CDR1 and CDR2 from the germline V gene are SGHAT and FQNNGV. CDR3 sequence reads: CASSLDPRHNSPLHF. The CDR3 nucleotides read TGTGCCAGCAGCTTAGATCCCAGGCATAATTCACCCCTCCACTTT. Together with reference TRBV11-2 and TRBJ1-6, the CDR3 gives the full variable domain: EAGVAQSPRYKIIEKRQSVAFWCNPISGHATLYWYQQILGQGPKLLIQFQNNGVVDDSQLPKDRFSAERLKGVDSTLKIQPAKLEDSAVYLCASSLDPRHNSPLHFGNGTRLTVT.

The chain uses TRBV6-1 and TRBJ2-2, with TRBD2 as a possible D gene (5 bases). Germline-derived CDR1 and CDR2 are MNHNS and SASEGT. Trimming pared 7 bases from V and 3 bases from J, leaving 12 bases between. This CDR3 region has 14 residues. CDR3 residues: CASTGSEHTGELFF. The CDR3 nucleotides are TGTGCCAGCACGGGGAGCGAGCACACCGGGGAGCTGTTTTTT.

This clonotype showed up just a few times. The chain links TRBV19 to TRBJ2-3, with D unresolved. Trimming took 5 bases from V and 8 from J, leaving 14 bases between them. Looked up from germline, CDR1 is LNHDA and CDR2 is SQIVND (reference sequence). The CDR3 is 13 residues long. CDR3 in DNA: TGTGCCAGTAGTTACGACAAGGAAGGTACGCAGTATTTT. Translating gives CASSYDKEGTQYF.

The chain carries TRBV28 and TRBJ2-2, with D tentatively TRBD2 (7 bases). V gave up 2 bases and J gave up 6 bases, with 10 bases separating them. CDR1 and CDR2 from the germline V gene are MDHEN and SYDVKM. The CDR3 has 14 amino acids. CDR3 region: CASSLKGGSGELFF. The CDR3 bases are TGTGCCAGCAGTTTAAAGGGGGGGTCCGGGGAGCTGTTTTTT. The whole variable domain, remainder taken from reference TRBV28 and TRBJ2-2, is DVKVTQSSRYLVKRTGEKVFLECVQDMDHENMFWYRQDPGLGLRLIYFSYDVKMKEKGDIPEGYSVSREKKERFSLILESASTNQTSMYLCASSLKGGSGELFFGEGSRLTVL.

This clonotype was picked up many times. The chain joins TRBV13 to TRBJ2-1, with 11 bases lining up with TRBD2. The CDR3 runs to 15 residues. Germline CDR1 and CDR2: PRHDT and FYEKMQ (reference sequence). J gave up 4 bases and V 5 bases, and 4 bases lay outside the gene matches. CDR3 bases: TGTGCCAGCAGCCCCCGGACTAGCGGGTACAATGAGCAGTTCTTC. It encodes CASSPRTSGYNEQFF.

The table lists this clonotype with many counts. The gene calls are TRBV27 and TRBJ1-1; a possible D gene is TRBD1 (6 bases). The CDR3 has 15 residues. The germline gives CDR1 MNHEY, CDR2 SMNVEV (reference sequence). V was clipped by 5 bases and J by 3 bases, with 16 bases between them. CDR3 protein: CASSKPTGLHTEAFF. As DNA, the CDR3 is TGTGCCAGCAGTAAGCCTACAGGGCTGCACACTGAAGCTTTCTTT.

The rearrangement joins TRBV6-1 to TRBJ2-1; TRBD2 matches at 12 bases. This CDR3 region has 19 residues. V shed 2 bases and J 5 bases; nucleotides not matched to a gene: 13. Germline V gene data show CDR1 as MNHNS and CDR2 as SASEGT. In DNA, the CDR3 is TGTGCCAGCAGTGAAAGAGTTGGTTTACTAGCGGGAGGCCACAATGAGCAGTTCTTC. It yields the protein CASSERVGLLAGGHNEQFF.

This clonotype was seen many times. The J gene is TRBJ2-1, the V gene TRBV12-3 or TRBV12-4; 9 positions agree with TRBD1. V was pared by 7 bases and J by 1 base, with 11 bases of the junction left unmatched. The CDR3 length is 17 residues. Here the CDR3 reads CASISESGTGSYNEQFF. The CDR3 DNA reads TGTGCCAGCATCTCGGAATCCGGGACAGGGTCCTACAATGAGCAGTTCTTC.

This sequence joins TRBV4-2 and TRBJ2-7; no reliable D call. CDR1 and CDR2 from the germline V gene are LGHNA and YNFKEQ. V lost 1 base and J lost 1, with 17 bases in between. The CDR3 length is 17 residues. CDR3 sequence (DNA): TGTGCCAGCAGCCAAGGCATTAATCCTGACTCATCCTACGAGCAGTACTTC. Its protein is CASSQGINPDSSYEQYF.

This clonotype has only a few counts. The rearrangement uses TRBV9 and TRBJ1-3; D not certain. The CDR3 is 14 amino acids. From germline, CDR1 is SGDLS and CDR2 YYNGEE. The germline V and J ends were trimmed by 0 bases and 4 bases, with 8 bases remaining between them. The CDR3 spells CASSVVSDGNTIYF. The CDR3 DNA reads as TGTGCCAGCAGCGTAGTTAGTGACGGAAACACCATATATTTT.

This chain uses TRBV19 with TRBJ2-1; 9 bases match TRBD2. Trimming removed 3 bases from V and 2 bases from J; junction bases left unmatched: 11. In germline, CDR1 is LNHDA, CDR2 SQIVND (reference sequence). The CDR3 spans 18 residues. This CDR3 reads CASSIWREGGIPYNEQFF. CDR3 nucleotide sequence: TGTGCCAGTAGTATTTGGCGGGAGGGGGGGATCCCCTACAATGAGCAGTTCTTC. Combining the CDR3 with reference TRBV19 and TRBJ2-1 gives the whole variable domain DGGITQSPKYLFRKEGQNVTLSCEQNLNHDAMYWYRQDPGQGLRLIYYSQIVNDFQKGDIAEGYSVSREKKESFPLTVTSAQKNPTAFYLCASSIWREGGIPYNEQFFGPGTRLTVL.